This is a list of T cell receptor beta chains from one sample in a study of CD8 T cells in Susac syndrome. TCRdb re-analysed the immunoSEQ multiplex PCR reads in MiXCR, keeping a single row per CDR3 protein. This table holds about 20,000 distinct CDR3 sequences, 85% to 95% found once. Sequences were obtained from CD8+ T cells from PBMCs. The receptor source for this set is a human donor in good health. The CDR3 runs from the conserved cysteine through the conserved F or W. The D gene is left open where the match is weak. A clone size is listed for some rows: how often the clone was seen (once, few, many), or a class if it is expanded.

v_call	d_call	clone_size	j_call	cdr3_aa	cdr3_nt
TRBV6-5	TRBD1	.	TRBJ1-2	CASSYAGGSGYTF	TGTGCCAGCAGTTACGCAGGGGGCAGTGGCTACACCTTC
TRBV12-3/TRBV12-4	TRBD2	.	TRBJ2-3	CASTATSGGTDTQYF	TGTGCCAGCACCGCGACTAGCGGGGGGACAGATACGCAGTATTTT
TRBV10-3	TRBD2	.	TRBJ2-7	CAISAQPGTSLYEQYF	TGTGCCATCAGCGCACAGCCCGGGACTAGCCTATACGAGCAGTACTTC
TRBV15	TRBD1	.	TRBJ1-2	CATSRASLGGGIYGYTF	TGTGCCACCAGCAGAGCCTCCTTGGGAGGGGGCATCTATGGCTACACCTTC
TRBV10-2	.	.	TRBJ1-2	CASSESEGSGYGYTF	TGCGCCAGCAGTGAGTCGGAGGGTTCAGGCTATGGCTACACCTTC
TRBV7-6	.	.	TRBJ2-5	CASSPDRETQYF	TGTGCCAGCAGCCCCGACAGAGAGACCCAGTACTTC
TRBV14	.	.	TRBJ1-2	CASSRSYRDHGYTF	TGTGCCAGCAGCCGAAGTTACAGGGATCATGGCTACACCTTC
TRBV7-9	TRBD2	once	TRBJ2-1	CASSELAGHSPRGGEQFF	TGTGCCAGCTCGGAGCTAGCGGGGCACAGCCCTCGGGGTGGTGAGCAGTTCTTC
TRBV2	.	.	TRBJ2-3	CASSEALATDTQYF	TGTGCCAGCAGTGAAGCGCTTGCCACAGATACGCAGTATTTT
TRBV29-1	.	.	TRBJ1-2	CSVEEGVVTGYTF	TGCAGCGTTGAGGAGGGGGTAGTAACGGGCTACACCTTC
TRBV7-9	.	.	TRBJ1-5	CASSLVGPADYSNQPQHF	TGTGCCAGCAGCTTAGTGGGTCCGGCAGATTATAGCAATCAGCCCCAGCATTTT
TRBV2	.	.	TRBJ2-7	CASRIRWSAYEQYF	TGTGCCAGCAGGATCCGGTGGTCGGCCTACGAGCAGTACTTC
TRBV2	.	.	TRBJ2-1	CASKASSYNEQFF	TGTGCCAGCAAGGCTAGTTCCTACAATGAGCAGTTCTTC
TRBV4-3	.	.	TRBJ1-1	CASSQEEWTEAFF	TGCGCCAGCAGCCAAGAGGAGTGGACTGAAGCTTTCTTT
TRBV2	.	.	TRBJ1-1	CASSGLEELGAFF	TGTGCCAGCAGTGGCCTAGAGGAATTGGGTGCTTTCTTT
TRBV4-3	.	.	TRBJ2-5	CASSQDLRGGETQYF	TGCGCCAGCAGCCAAGATCTGAGGGGAGGAGAGACCCAGTACTTC
TRBV11-2	.	.	TRBJ1-4	CASSYGFNEKLFF	TGTGCCAGCAGCTACGGATTTAATGAAAAACTGTTTTTT
TRBV4-1	.	.	TRBJ1-2	CASSQDLQLGRDGYTF	TGCGCCAGCAGCCAAGATCTCCAGTTGGGGCGCGATGGCTACACCTTC
TRBV14	.	.	TRBJ1-3	CASSQHNGAGNTIYF	TGTGCCAGCAGCCAACACAACGGGGCTGGAAACACCATATATTTT
TRBV12-5	.	.	TRBJ2-1	CASGGLYNEQFF	TGTGCTAGTGGGGGGCTCTACAATGAGCAGTTCTTC
TRBV7-9	.	.	TRBJ2-1	CASSRAPGDNGQFF	TGTGCCAGCAGCCGGGCCCCGGGGGACAATGGGCAGTTCTTC
TRBV6-5	.	.	TRBJ2-7	CASSYAGEGYEQYF	TGTGCCAGCAGTTACGCAGGGGAGGGGTACGAGCAGTACTTC
TRBV7-9	TRBD1	few	TRBJ2-7	CASSGTGYEQYF	TGTGCCAGCAGCGGGACAGGTTACGAGCAGTACTTC
TRBV19	TRBD1	.	TRBJ1-5	CASSENRGLQPQHF	TGTGCCAGTAGTGAGAACAGGGGACTGCAGCCCCAGCATTTT
TRBV6-2/TRBV6-3	.	.	TRBJ2-5	CASSPLGETQYF	TGTGCCAGCAGTCCTCTAGGGGAGACCCAGTACTTC
TRBV11-2	TRBD1	once	TRBJ2-5	CASSPTNQGVERGWWKTQYF	TGTGCCAGCAGCCCAACGAATCAGGGGGTAGAGAGGGGGTGGTGGAAGACCCAGTACTTC
TRBV19	TRBD1	once	TRBJ2-5	CASSPRDRLAETQYF	TGTGCCAGTAGTCCACGGGACAGGTTGGCAGAGACCCAGTACTTC
TRBV4-3	TRBD1	.	TRBJ2-2	CASSQGQGANTGELFF	TGCGCCAGCAGCCAAGGACAGGGGGCGAACACCGGGGAGCTGTTTTTT
TRBV3-1	TRBD2	.	TRBJ2-3	CASSQQTGTSLDTQYF	TGTGCCAGCAGCCAACAAACCGGGACTAGCTTGGATACGCAGTATTTT